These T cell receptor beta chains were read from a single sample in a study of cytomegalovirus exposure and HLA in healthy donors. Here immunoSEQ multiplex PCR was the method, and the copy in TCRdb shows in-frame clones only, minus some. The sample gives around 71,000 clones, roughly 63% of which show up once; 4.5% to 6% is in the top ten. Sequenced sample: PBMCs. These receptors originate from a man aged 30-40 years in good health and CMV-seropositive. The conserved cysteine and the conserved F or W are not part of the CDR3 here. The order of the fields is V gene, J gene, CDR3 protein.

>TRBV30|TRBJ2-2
AWCLNTGELF
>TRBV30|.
AWSRDNSYEQY
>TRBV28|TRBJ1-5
ASSFLGQGNSQPQH
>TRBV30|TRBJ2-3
AWSVRARDTQY
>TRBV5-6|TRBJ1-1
ASSPGDRENTEAF
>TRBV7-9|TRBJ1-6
ASSLARDSPLH
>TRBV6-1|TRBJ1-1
ASRLQGAHNEAF
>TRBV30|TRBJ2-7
AWRGASSYEQY
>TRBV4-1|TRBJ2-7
ASSQGTGTTYEQY
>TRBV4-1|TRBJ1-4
ASSQALRNEKLF
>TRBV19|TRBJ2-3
ASTLGRVPTDTQY
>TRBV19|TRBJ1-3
ASSTFGNTIY
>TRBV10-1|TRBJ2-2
ACSISSGANTGELF
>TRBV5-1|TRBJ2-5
ASSSTGFETQY
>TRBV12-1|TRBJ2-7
ASSEPGLGVHEQY
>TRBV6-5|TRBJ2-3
ASTHPTTDTQY
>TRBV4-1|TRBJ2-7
ASSQVAGTGTQYEQY
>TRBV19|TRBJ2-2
ATRWRVSGAGELF
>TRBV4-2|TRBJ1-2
ASSPLDKGVGYGYT
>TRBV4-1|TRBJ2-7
ASSGQGSHEQY
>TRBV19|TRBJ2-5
ASSIEREQETQY
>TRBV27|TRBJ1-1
ASSTQGAMNTEAF
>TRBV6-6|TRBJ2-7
ASSYSSGREGYEQY
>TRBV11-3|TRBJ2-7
ASSLEGRLGAGAGEQY